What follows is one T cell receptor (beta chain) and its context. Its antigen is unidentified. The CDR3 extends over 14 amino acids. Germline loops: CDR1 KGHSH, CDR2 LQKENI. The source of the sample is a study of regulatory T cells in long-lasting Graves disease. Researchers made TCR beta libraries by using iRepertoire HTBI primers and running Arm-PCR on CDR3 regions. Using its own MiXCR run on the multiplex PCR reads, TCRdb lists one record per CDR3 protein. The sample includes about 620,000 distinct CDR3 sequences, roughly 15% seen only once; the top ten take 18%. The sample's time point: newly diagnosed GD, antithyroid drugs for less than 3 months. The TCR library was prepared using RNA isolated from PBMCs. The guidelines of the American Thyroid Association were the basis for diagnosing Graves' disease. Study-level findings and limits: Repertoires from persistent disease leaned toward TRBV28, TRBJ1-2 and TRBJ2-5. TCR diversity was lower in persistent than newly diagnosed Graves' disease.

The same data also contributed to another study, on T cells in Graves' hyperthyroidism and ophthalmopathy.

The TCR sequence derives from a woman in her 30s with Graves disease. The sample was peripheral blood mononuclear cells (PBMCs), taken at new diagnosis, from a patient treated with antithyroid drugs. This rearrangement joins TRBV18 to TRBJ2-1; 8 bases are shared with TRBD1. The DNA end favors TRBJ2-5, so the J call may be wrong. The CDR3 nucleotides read TGTGCCAGCTCAACTGACAGGGGCCAAGAGACCCAGTACTTC. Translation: CASSTDRGQETQYF.